The next 21 T cell receptor beta chains were all read from a single sample in a study of identical twins. TCRdb reprocessed the 5' RACE reads with MiXCR, giving one entry per CDR3 protein. Here the sample spans approximately 190,000 distinct CDR3 sequences, roughly 15% being singletons. In addition, the sample was reused for a study of T cells expressing NK-cell markers.

Sequencing used CD8+ T cells sorted from blood. The receptors were gathered from a young woman in good health.

This clonotype was counted between two and nine times. This chain links TRBV20-1 with TRBJ2-2; the match to TRBD2 covers 10 bases. The trim removed 5 bases at V and 3 bases at J, leaving 3 bases unmatched. The germline gives CDR1 DFQATT, CDR2 SNEGSKA (reference sequence). The CDR3 has 14 residues. CDR3 in amino acids: CSAWTSGYTGELFF. The CDR3 DNA reads TGCAGTGCTTGGACTAGCGGATACACCGGGGAGCTGTTTTTT.

There are many counts of this clonotype. The gene calls are TRBV7-3 and TRBJ1-1; D is undetermined. The V end was cut by 5 bases, the J end by 7 bases, with 20 bases between. This CDR3 has 15 amino acids. The germline V gene encodes CDR1 SGHTA and CDR2 FQGTGA. The CDR3 nucleotides read TGTGCCAGCAGCCCCCTTGGACGGGATGTGAGTGAAGCTTTCTTT. Its protein is CASSPLGRDVSEAFF.

This clonotype was observed a handful of times. This sequence joins TRBV7-9 and TRBJ2-5; TRBD1 might be the D (6 bases). V gave up 5 bases and J gave up 2 bases, with 12 bases separating them. CDR3 size: 14 residues. Germline V gene lookup returns CDR1 SEHNR and CDR2 FQNEAQ (reference sequence). The CDR3: CASSPRGRQETQYF. The CDR3 DNA reads TGTGCCAGCAGCCCCAGGGGTCGTCAAGAGACCCAGTACTTC.

This clonotype came up a few times. This chain links TRBV5-1 with TRBJ2-1; no firm D call. CDR3 length: 13 residues. The germline CDR1 and CDR2 sequences are SGHRS and YFSETQ. With 4 bases removed from V and 7 bases from J, the gap between germline ends came to 12 bases. The CDR3 spells CASSLRSGNEQFF. The CDR3 coding sequence is TGCGCCAGCAGCCTGAGGTCGGGTAATGAGCAGTTCTTC.

This clonotype has a handful of counts. The CDR3 carries no conserved terminal phenylalanine or tryptophan, so it likely arises from a read error. The DNA is left out, because the CDR3 cannot be placed on it with certainty; the CDR3 is given as TCRdb lists it. This CDR3 is CASSHPGLSSVYY. This chain links TRBV23-1 with TRBJ1-4. TRBV23-1 belongs to the ORF category, with a function that is uncertain. Including both end residues, the CDR3 is 13 amino acids long.

The chain couples TRBV7-8 to TRBJ2-7; no clear D gene. Germline CDR1 is SGHVS and CDR2 is FQNEAQ. The germline V and J ends were trimmed by 1 base and 0 bases, with 7 bases remaining between them. The CDR3 contains 14 residues. The CDR3, as DNA: TGTGCCAGCAGCTTAGGGCAGCTCTCCTACGAGCAGTACTTC. It yields the protein CASSLGQLSYEQYF.

V gene TRBV4-3 combines with J gene TRBJ2-1, with D maybe TRBD2 (6 bases). Per germline, CDR1 LGHNA and CDR2 YSLEER. CDR3 length equals 16 residues. Trimming stripped 0 bases from V and 4 bases from J, with 13 bases between. The CDR3 is CASSQEASAIYNEQFF. The CDR3 bases are TGCGCCAGCAGCCAAGAGGCTAGCGCAATATACAATGAGCAGTTCTTC.

The rearrangement uses TRBV7-8 and TRBJ2-7; D remains unclear. Between the trimmed V and J ends, which lost 11 bases and 1 base, there was a span of 15 bases. Germline V gives CDR1 SGHVS, CDR2 FQNEAQ. The CDR3 length is 13 residues. CDR3 sequence: CACSELPSYEQYF. As DNA, the CDR3 is TGTGCCTGCTCCGAGCTCCCATCCTACGAGCAGTACTTC.

This sequence joins TRBV13 and TRBJ2-5; weak D call: TRBD2 (6 bases). Trimming took 4 bases from V and 4 from J, leaving 19 bases between them. Germline CDR1 PRHDT, CDR2 FYEKMQ (reference sequence). The CDR3 is 16 residues long. CDR3 nucleotides: TGTGCCAGCAGCTACGGCGGGGACTCGGGCGTAGAGACCCAGTACTTC. Translating gives CASSYGGDSGVETQYF.

In this sample, this clonotype turned up a few times. The CDR3 sequence: CASSLQGANEQYF. In DNA form, the CDR3 reads TGCGCCAGCAGCTTACAGGGGGCGAACGAGCAGTACTTC. J is TRBJ2-7 and V is TRBV5-1; TRBD1 matches 9 bases. The CDR3 covers 13 residues. V shed 2 bases and J 5 bases; nucleotides not matched to a gene: 2. Germline-derived CDR1 and CDR2 are SGHRS and YFSETQ.

This clonotype was counted a few times. In DNA form, the CDR3 reads TGTGCCAGCAGCCAAGATGGGCCTAGCGGGGGTCAAGAGACCCAGTACTTC. Protein product: CASSQDGPSGGQETQYF. The V and J genes are TRBV4-2 and TRBJ2-5, with 10 positions matching TRBD2. The germline gives CDR1 LGHNA, CDR2 YNFKEQ. The length of the CDR3 is 17 residues. Trimming at V came to 0 bases and at J to 2 bases, leaving 6 bases not matched to a gene.

This clonotype occurred a few times. The CDR3 is CSAIGPGGSYNEQFF. Here the CDR3 DNA reads TGCAGTGCTATCGGACCCGGCGGGTCCTACAATGAGCAGTTCTTC. The chain carries TRBV20-1 and TRBJ2-1; maybe TRBD2 (5 bases). Deletions cut 4 bases from V and 1 base from J, with 14 bases between. The CDR3 is made up of 15 amino acids. CDR1 is DFQATT, CDR2 SNEGSKA, per germline (reference sequence).

This clonotype has just a few counts. The chain combines TRBV7-9 with TRBJ2-1; D possibly uses TRBD1 or TRBD2 (6 bases each). Per germline, CDR1 SEHNR and CDR2 FQNEAQ (reference sequence). Trimming took 5 bases from V and 4 from J, leaving 18 bases between them. This CDR3 comprises 16 residues. CDR3 nucleotides: TGTGCCAGCAGCCCCCCCGTGGGGGCGGGATACAATGAGCAGTTCTTC. Translating gives CASSPPVGAGYNEQFF.

This clonotype was detected a few times. The rearrangement joins TRBV11-2 to TRBJ2-3; TRBD2 matches at 8 bases. V dropped 0 bases and J dropped 2; count of bases not matched to a gene: 7. This CDR3 spans 17 amino acids. Germline V gene lookup returns CDR1 SGHAT and CDR2 FQNNGV. CDR3 sequence reads: CASSLDRLAGLTDTQYF. CDR3 nucleotide sequence: TGTGCCAGCAGCTTAGACCGGTTAGCGGGACTCACAGATACGCAGTATTTT.

This chain links TRBV12-3 or TRBV12-4 with TRBJ1-6; D might be TRBD1 (5 bases). CDR3 length: 15 amino acids. Between the trimmed V and J ends, which lost 3 bases and 7 bases, there was a span of 13 bases. CDR3 coding DNA: TGTGCCAGCAGTTTTTGGCTAGGGGCGAATTCACCCCTCCACTTT. Translation: CASSFWLGANSPLHF.

The CDR3 region is CASGLLRGPRSPLHF. The CDR3 DNA reads as TGTGCCAGCGGGCTCCTCAGGGGGCCACGTTCACCCCTCCACTTT. The V call is TRBV12-3 or TRBV12-4, the J call TRBJ1-6; 8 nucleotides match TRBD1. CDR3 length equals 15 residues. The V and J ends lost 8 bases and 9 bases, in that order; junction bases with no gene match: 12.

The rearrangement links TRBV28 to TRBJ2-1, with TRBD2 matching 13 bases. CDR1 is MDHEN, CDR2 SYDVKM, per germline. This CDR3 has 16 residues. V lost 6 bases, J lost 3 bases, and 5 bases stayed unmatched. CDR3 DNA: TGTGCCAGCAGGGGGACTAGCGGGGCCCACTACAATGAGCAGTTCTTC. It encodes CASRGTSGAHYNEQFF.

This clonotype was counted between two and nine times. The chain uses TRBV28 and TRBJ2-4; perhaps D is TRBD1 or TRBD2 (5 bases each). The V gene lost 2 bases and the J gene lost 9 bases, with 23 bases spanning the gap. The CDR3 runs 17 residues. The germline gives CDR1 MDHEN, CDR2 SYDVKM. CDR3 sequence: CASSLPIEGPKNSIQYF. The CDR3 DNA follows: TGTGCCAGCAGTTTACCTATCGAGGGACCTAAGAACAGCATTCAGTACTTC.

The J gene is TRBJ1-5, the V gene TRBV21-1. TRBV21-1 is described as a pseudogene. CDR3 length: 13 residues. The CDR3, as DNA: TGTGCCAGCAGCAAAGGACCTCATCAGCCCCAGCATTTT. This codes for CASSKGPHQPQHF.

This clonotype was counted between two and nine times. The V and J genes are TRBV6-1 and TRBJ2-5, with a possible D match to TRBD2 (6 bases). The CDR3 runs to 13 residues. V was cut by 7 bases and J by 5 bases, with 14 bases left in between. Germline V gene sequence: CDR1 MNHNS, CDR2 SASEGT. The CDR3 nucleotides read TGTGCCAGCACCCCCCTAAGCGGGGAGACCCAGTACTTC. Protein sequence: CASTPLSGETQYF.

The gene calls are TRBV20-1 and TRBJ2-1; D is unresolved. The germline V and J ends were trimmed by 1 base and 2 bases, with 12 bases remaining between them. From germline, CDR1 is DFQATT and CDR2 SNEGSKA (reference sequence). The CDR3 has 15 amino acids. CDR3 coding DNA: TGCAGTGCTAGAGCCCAGATAACCCCCTACAATGAGCAGTTCTTC. Residues: CSARAQITPYNEQFF.